The present T cell receptor beta chain was sequenced within a study of shared clonotypes between healthy human individuals. Method: immunoSEQ multiplex PCR; TCRdb's copy keeps in-frame clones and lacks some. The sample contains about 2.4 million clones, around nine tenths of which appear only once. Trimming cost V 4 bases and J 2 bases; bases outside gene matches: 7. The CDR3 is made up of 15 amino acids. Germline CDR1 and CDR2: SGHTA and FQGTGA. The chain joins TRBV7-3 to TRBJ2-7; 8 bases are shared with TRBD1. The clonotype was recovered from a man younger than 35 in good health. What was sequenced was naive CD4+ T cells sorted from blood. Noted subset: CD45RA+ positively selected. CDR3 bases: TGTGCCAGCAGCTCAGCCCAGGGGGCGACCTACGAGCAGTACTTC. Translating gives CASSSAQGATYEQYF.